Presented here are 8 T cell receptor beta chains from one specimen sequenced in a study of blood T cell repertoires in COVID-19 (dated by TCRdb to about 2020). Receptor libraries were prepared by the immunoSEQ multiplex PCR assay. In TCRdb, the immuneACCESS table is reduced to in-frame sequences with V and J assigned. These tables do not hold every clone; where another copy was compared, an unresolved V gene accounts for under half, and the others remain unexplained. Counted in this sample were some 240,000 clones; about 79% of them appeared once. The ten most abundant clones make up approximately 1.5% of the sample. The sample consisted of peripheral blood. These receptor sequences come from a woman aged 40 to 55 who had recovered from COVID-19.

V and J are TRBV29-1 and TRBJ1-5; D is ambiguous. Germline CDR1 reads SQVTM; CDR2 reads ANQGSEA. The CDR3 spans 13 residues. Trimming removed 3 bases at V and 6 bases at J, with 12 bases between. The CDR3 region is CSVDNGVGQPQHF. CDR3 DNA: TGCAGCGTTGATAACGGGGTAGGTCAGCCCCAGCATTTT.

The sample holds one count of this clone. This chain connects TRBV27 to TRBJ2-3; weak D call: TRBD1 (6 bases). Germline V gene lookup returns CDR1 MNHEY and CDR2 SMNVEV (reference sequence). The V end was cut by 5 bases, the J end by 1 base, with 10 bases between. The CDR3 runs to 14 residues. For the CDR3, the DNA is TGTGCCAGCAGTGGGGGCCAGGGCACAGATACGCAGTATTTT. Translating gives CASSGGQGTDTQYF.

The V and J genes are TRBV4-3 and TRBJ1-1, with unresolved D. Looked up from germline, CDR1 is LGHNA and CDR2 is YSLEER. The V end lost 0 bases, the J end lost 4 bases, and 6 bases lay between the germline ends. The CDR3 sequence is 13 residues long. CDR3 sequence (DNA): TGCGCCAGCAGCCAAGATCGAGGCACTGAAGCTTTCTTT. It encodes CASSQDRGTEAFF.

The chain is built from TRBV5-1 and TRBJ2-7; 8 nucleotides align to TRBD2. Per the germline V gene, CDR1 is SGHRS and CDR2 is YFSETQ. The trim removed 3 bases at V and 5 bases at J, leaving 7 bases unmatched. The CDR3 is 14 amino acids. The chain's CDR3 is CASSSPGLVNEQYF. Written as DNA, the CDR3 is TGCGCCAGCAGCTCTCCGGGACTAGTAAACGAGCAGTACTTC.

The chain joins TRBV10-1 to TRBJ2-7; 8 nucleotides align to TRBD1. Germline CDR1 is WNHNN and CDR2 is SYGVQD (reference sequence). V was pared by 6 bases and J by 3 bases, with 10 bases of the junction left unmatched. The CDR3 contains 15 residues. CDR3 amino acids: CASSPGGARVYEQYF. CDR3 bases: TGCGCCAGCAGCCCAGGGGGCGCAAGGGTCTACGAGCAGTACTTC.

The sample holds a few counts of this clone. V and J are TRBV2 and TRBJ2-7, with D unresolved. The V gene lost 8 bases and the J gene lost 1 base, with 9 bases spanning the gap. This CDR3 is built from 12 residues. Looked up from germline, CDR1 is SNHLY and CDR2 is FYNNEI. CDR3 in DNA: TGTGCCAGCGGTAGTCTTTCCTACGAGCAGTACTTC. Translated, it gives CASGSLSYEQYF.

This clone has just a few counts. The rearrangement links TRBV30 to TRBJ2-7, with 10 nucleotides matching TRBD1. Germline assignment: CDR1 GTSNPN and CDR2 SVGIG (reference sequence). J gave up 3 bases and V 5 bases, and 4 bases lay outside the gene matches. This CDR3 region has 13 residues. CDR3 bases: TGTGCCTGGGGGGGACAGGGGATCTACGAGCAGTACTTC. This translates into CAWGGQGIYEQYF.

This clone is a singleton in its sample. This chain joins TRBV28 and TRBJ2-1; TRBD1 matches at 7 bases. J lost 5 bases, V lost 4 bases, and 5 bases had no gene match. The CDR3 extends over 14 amino acids. Germline loops: CDR1 MDHEN, CDR2 SYDVKM. CDR3 protein: CASSSGQLNNEQFF. For the CDR3, the DNA is TGTGCCAGCAGTTCGGGACAGCTAAACAATGAGCAGTTCTTC.